The clone carrying this T cell receptor beta chain appeared once. Its cognate antigen is unknown. Sequencing used immunoSEQ multiplex PCR; TCRdb keeps in-frame clones, though not all of them. In the table there are 98,000 or so clones, 93% of which are singletons. This record belongs to a study of siplizumab effects on memory and regulatory T cells. Study observations and caveats: Confirmation was lacking for the suppressive function of proliferating Tregs derived from siplizumab cultures.

Trimming took off 0 bases at V and 0 bases at J, with 9 bases between the two ends. This CDR3 has 16 residues. CDR1 and CDR2 (germline): MNHEY, SMNVEV (reference sequence). This receptor was obtained from a human donor in good health. The genes are TRBV27 and TRBJ2-1; D is undetermined. Sequencing input: Tregs sorted from blood. CDR3 in amino acids: CASSLSRVASYNEQFF. CDR3 nucleotides: TGTGCCAGCAGTTTATCCCGGGTTGCCTCCTACAATGAGCAGTTCTTC.